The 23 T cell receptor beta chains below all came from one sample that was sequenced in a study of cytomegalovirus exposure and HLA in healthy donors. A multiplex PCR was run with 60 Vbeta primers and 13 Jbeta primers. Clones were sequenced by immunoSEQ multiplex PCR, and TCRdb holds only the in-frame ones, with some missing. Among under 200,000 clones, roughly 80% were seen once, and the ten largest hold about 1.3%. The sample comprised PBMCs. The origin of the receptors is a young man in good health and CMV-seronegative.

This chain's CDR3 is CASSQERAGWGTGELFF. The CDR3 region has the DNA TGCGCCAGCAGCCAAGAGAGGGCAGGTTGGGGCACCGGGGAGCTGTTTTTT. J is TRBJ2-2 and V is TRBV4-3; tentative D call: TRBD2 (5 bases). Looked up from germline, CDR1 is LGHNA and CDR2 is YSLEER. CDR3 length: 17 residues. V dropped 0 bases and J dropped 4 bases, with 15 bases sitting between them.

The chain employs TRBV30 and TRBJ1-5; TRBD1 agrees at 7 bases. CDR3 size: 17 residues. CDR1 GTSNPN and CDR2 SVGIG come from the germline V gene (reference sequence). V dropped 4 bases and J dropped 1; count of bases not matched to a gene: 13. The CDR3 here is CAWTPQGGQPSNQPQHF. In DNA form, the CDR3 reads TGTGCCTGGACCCCTCAGGGGGGACAACCAAGCAATCAGCCCCAGCATTTT.

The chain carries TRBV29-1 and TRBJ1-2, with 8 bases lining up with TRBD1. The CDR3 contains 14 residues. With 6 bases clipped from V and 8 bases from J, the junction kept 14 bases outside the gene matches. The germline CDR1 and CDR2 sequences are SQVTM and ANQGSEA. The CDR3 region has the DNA TGCAGCGTACCTGCACTGGACAGGGAGGGGGGCTACACCTTC. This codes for CSVPALDREGGYTF.

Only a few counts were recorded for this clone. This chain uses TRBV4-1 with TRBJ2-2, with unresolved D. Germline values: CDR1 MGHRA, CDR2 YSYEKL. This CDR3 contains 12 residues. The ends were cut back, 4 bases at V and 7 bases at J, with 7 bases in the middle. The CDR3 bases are TGCGCCAGCAGCCCGCGAGTCGGGGAGCTGTTTTTT. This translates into CASSPRVGELFF.

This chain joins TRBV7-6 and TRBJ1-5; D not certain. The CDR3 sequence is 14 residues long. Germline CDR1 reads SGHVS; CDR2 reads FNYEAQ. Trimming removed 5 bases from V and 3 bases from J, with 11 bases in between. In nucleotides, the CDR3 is TGTGCCAGCAGCCCCTCCGGAGTCAATCAGCCCCAGCATTTT. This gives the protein CASSPSGVNQPQHF.

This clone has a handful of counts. The DNA of the CDR3 is TGTGCCAGCCCCATAGCGGGGGGGCCGGGAGAGACCCAGTACTTC. Protein sequence: CASPIAGGPGETQYF. V and J are TRBV28 and TRBJ2-5; the match to TRBD2 covers 11 bases. The trim removed 8 bases at V and 4 bases at J, leaving 9 bases unmatched. The CDR3 totals 15 residues. The germline CDR1 and CDR2 sequences are MDHEN and SYDVKM.

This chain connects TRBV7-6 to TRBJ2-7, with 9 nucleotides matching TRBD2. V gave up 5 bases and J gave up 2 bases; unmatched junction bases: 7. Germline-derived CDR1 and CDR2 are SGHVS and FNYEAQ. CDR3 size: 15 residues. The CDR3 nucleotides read TGTGCCAGCAGCCAAGTAGCGGGAGTGACCTACGAGCAGTACTTC. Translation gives CASSQVAGVTYEQYF.

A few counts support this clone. The chain's CDR3 is CASSIDRLGGGAETQYF. The CDR3 nucleotides read TGTGCCAGTAGTATAGATCGATTAGGGGGGGGCGCGGAGACCCAGTACTTC. V and J are TRBV19 and TRBJ2-5; D might be TRBD2 (7 bases). The CDR3 runs 17 residues. V lost 0 bases to trimming and J lost 5 bases, with 19 bases between them. The germline V gene encodes CDR1 LNHDA and CDR2 SQIVND (reference sequence).

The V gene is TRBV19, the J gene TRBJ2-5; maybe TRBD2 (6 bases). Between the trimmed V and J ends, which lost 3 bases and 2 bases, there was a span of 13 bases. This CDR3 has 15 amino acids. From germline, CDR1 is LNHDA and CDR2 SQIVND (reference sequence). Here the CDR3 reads CASSMPAGTQETQYF. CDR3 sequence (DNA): TGTGCCAGTAGTATGCCCGCGGGAACACAAGAGACCCAGTACTTC.

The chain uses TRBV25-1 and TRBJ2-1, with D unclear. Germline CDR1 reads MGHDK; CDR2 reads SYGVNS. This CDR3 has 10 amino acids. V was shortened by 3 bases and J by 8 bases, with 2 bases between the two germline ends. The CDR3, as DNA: TGTGCCAGCAGTGACTATGAGCAGTTCTTC. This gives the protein CASSDYEQFF. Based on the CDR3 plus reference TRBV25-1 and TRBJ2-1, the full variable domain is EADIYQTPRYLVIGTGKKITLECSQTMGHDKMYWYQQDPGMELHLIHYSYGVNSTEKGDLSSESTVSRIRTEHFPLTLESARPSHTSQYLCASSDYEQFFGPGTRLTVL.

CDR3 sequence reads: CASSPGLYTDTQYF. The DNA of the CDR3 is TGCGCCAGCTCCCCGGGGTTATACACAGATACGCAGTATTTT. The rearrangement joins TRBV4-3 to TRBJ2-3; maybe TRBD2 (5 bases). With 8 bases removed from V and 2 bases from J, the gap between germline ends came to 14 bases. The CDR3 runs 14 residues. CDR1 LGHNA and CDR2 YSLEER come from the germline V gene.

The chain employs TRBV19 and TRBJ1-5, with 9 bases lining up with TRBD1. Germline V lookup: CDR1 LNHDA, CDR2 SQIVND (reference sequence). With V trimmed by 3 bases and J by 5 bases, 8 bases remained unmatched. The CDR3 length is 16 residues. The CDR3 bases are TGTGCCAGTAGTATTGCGATGACAGGGGGATATCAGCCCCAGCATTTT. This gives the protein CASSIAMTGGYQPQHF.

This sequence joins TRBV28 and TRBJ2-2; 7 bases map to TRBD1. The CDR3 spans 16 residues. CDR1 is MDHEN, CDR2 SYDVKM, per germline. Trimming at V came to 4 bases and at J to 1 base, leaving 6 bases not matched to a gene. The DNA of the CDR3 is TGTGCCAGCAGTTCGGGACAGCCAAGGAACACCGGGGAGCTGTTTTTT. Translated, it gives CASSSGQPRNTGELFF.

The DNA for the CDR3 is TGTGCCATCAGGGGACAGGGAGCTAACTATGGCTACACCTTC. Protein: CAIRGQGANYGYTF. The chain is built from TRBV10-3 and TRBJ1-2; 9 nucleotides line up with TRBD1. Germline V gene sequence: CDR1 ENHRY, CDR2 SYGVKD. The V and J ends lost 6 bases and 0 bases, in that order; junction bases with no gene match: 2. This CDR3 is built from 14 residues.

Here the CDR3 reads CASSLRVSGSYEQYF. The CDR3 DNA reads as TGCGCCAGCAGCTTGAGGGTTAGCGGCTCCTACGAGCAGTACTTC. The genes are TRBV5-1 and TRBJ2-7, with D perhaps TRBD2 (6 bases). Trimming cost V 1 base and J 0 bases, with 11 bases left between them. In germline, CDR1 is SGHRS, CDR2 YFSETQ. CDR3 length equals 15 residues.

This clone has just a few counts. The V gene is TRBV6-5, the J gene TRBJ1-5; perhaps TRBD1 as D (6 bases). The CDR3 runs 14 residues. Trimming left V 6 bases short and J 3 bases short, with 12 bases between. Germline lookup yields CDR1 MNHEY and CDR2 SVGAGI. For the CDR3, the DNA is TGTGCCAGCAGCCGAGACAGGACCAATCAGCCCCAGCATTTT. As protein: CASSRDRTNQPQHF.

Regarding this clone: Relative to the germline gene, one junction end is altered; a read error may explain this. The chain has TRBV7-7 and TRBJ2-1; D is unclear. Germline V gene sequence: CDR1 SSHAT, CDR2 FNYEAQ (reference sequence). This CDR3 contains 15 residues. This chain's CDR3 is CASSYLPSSYNEQFF. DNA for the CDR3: TGTGCTAGCAGCTACCTCCCCAGCTCCTACAATGAGCAGTTCTTC. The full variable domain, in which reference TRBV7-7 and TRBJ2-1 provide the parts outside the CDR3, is GAGVSQSPRYKVTKRGQDVTLRCDPISSHATLYWYQQALGQGPEFLTYFNYEAQPDKSGLPSDRFSAERPEGSISTLTIQRTEQRDSAMYRCASSYLPSSYNEQFFGPGTRLTVL.

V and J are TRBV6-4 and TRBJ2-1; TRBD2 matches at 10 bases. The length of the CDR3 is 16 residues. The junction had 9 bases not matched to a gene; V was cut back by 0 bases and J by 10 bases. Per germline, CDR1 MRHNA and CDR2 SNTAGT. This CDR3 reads CASSDSNSGGPSEQFF. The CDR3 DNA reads TGTGCCAGCAGTGACTCTAATAGCGGGGGGCCCAGCGAGCAGTTCTTC.

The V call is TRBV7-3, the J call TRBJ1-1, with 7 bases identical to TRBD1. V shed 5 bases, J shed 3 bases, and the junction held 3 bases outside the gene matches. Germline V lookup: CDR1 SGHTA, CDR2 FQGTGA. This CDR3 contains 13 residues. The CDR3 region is CASSRDSYTEAFF. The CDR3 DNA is TGTGCCAGCAGCCGGGACAGCTACACTGAAGCTTTCTTT.

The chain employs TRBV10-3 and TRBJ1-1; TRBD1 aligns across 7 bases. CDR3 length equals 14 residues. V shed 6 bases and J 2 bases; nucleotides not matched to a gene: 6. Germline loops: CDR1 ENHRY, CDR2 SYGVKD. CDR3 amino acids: CAISLDRTNTEAFF. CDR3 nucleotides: TGTGCCATCAGCCTGGACAGGACTAACACTGAAGCTTTCTTT.

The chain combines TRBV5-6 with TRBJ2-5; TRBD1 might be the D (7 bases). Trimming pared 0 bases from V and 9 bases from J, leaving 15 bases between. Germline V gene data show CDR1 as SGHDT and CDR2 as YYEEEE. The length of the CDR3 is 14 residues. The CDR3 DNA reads TGTGCCAGCAGCTTGGGACCGCAGGGGGAGGCCCAGTACTTC. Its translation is CASSLGPQGEAQYF.

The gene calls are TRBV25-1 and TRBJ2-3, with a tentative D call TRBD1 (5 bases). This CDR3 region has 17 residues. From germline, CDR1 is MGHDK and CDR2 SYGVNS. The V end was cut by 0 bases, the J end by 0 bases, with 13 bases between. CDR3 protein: CASSEYHTGASTDTQYF. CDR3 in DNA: TGTGCCAGCAGTGAATATCATACAGGCGCTAGCACAGATACGCAGTATTTT.

The CDR3 region has the DNA TGTGCCAGCAGCTTAAGAGTCAGCGGGAGCTCCTACAATGAGCAGTTCTTC. This codes for CASSLRVSGSSYNEQFF. The V call is TRBV7-6, the J call TRBJ2-1; 8 bases map to TRBD2. This CDR3 is 17 amino acids long. Germline CDR1 SGHVS, CDR2 FNYEAQ. J was trimmed by 0 bases and V by 2 bases; bases with no gene match: 6.